Only a few counts were recorded for the clone carrying this T cell receptor (beta chain). Antigen unknown. The CDR3 has 13 residues. Between the trimmed V and J ends, which lost 5 bases and 5 bases, there was a span of 12 bases. Germline V gene lookup returns CDR1 SEHNR and CDR2 FQNEAQ (reference sequence). Profiling relied on immunoSEQ multiplex PCR, and the TCRdb table lists in-frame clones only, not all of them. Of just under 65,000 clones in the sample, about four fifths are singletons; the top ten hold about 1%. These data come from a study of OX40 agonist ivuxolimab in advanced cancers. The overall study: Patients were given ivuxolimab, an antibody that agonizes OX40 (CD134). Dose-escalation patients were diagnosed with hepatocellular carcinoma, melanoma, renal cell cancer or head and neck cancer.

Findings of the study overall: Averaged across samples, CD8+ T cells carried more expanded clones than CD4+ did. Dosing at 0.1 to 3.0 mg/kg was accompanied by clonal expansion of CD4+ and CD8+ blood T cells by week 6.

The chain has TRBV7-9 and TRBJ2-5, with D perhaps matching TRBD2 (5 bases). The specimen was CD4+ or CD8+ T cells sorted from blood, collected in a trial of the OX40 agonist ivuxolimab. This receptor was taken from an adult with an advanced solid tumor such as melanoma, head and neck, liver or kidney cancer. The CDR3 nucleotides read TGTGCCAGCAGCCCGGGGAGCACCGAGACCCAGTACTTC. The encoded protein is CASSPGSTETQYF.